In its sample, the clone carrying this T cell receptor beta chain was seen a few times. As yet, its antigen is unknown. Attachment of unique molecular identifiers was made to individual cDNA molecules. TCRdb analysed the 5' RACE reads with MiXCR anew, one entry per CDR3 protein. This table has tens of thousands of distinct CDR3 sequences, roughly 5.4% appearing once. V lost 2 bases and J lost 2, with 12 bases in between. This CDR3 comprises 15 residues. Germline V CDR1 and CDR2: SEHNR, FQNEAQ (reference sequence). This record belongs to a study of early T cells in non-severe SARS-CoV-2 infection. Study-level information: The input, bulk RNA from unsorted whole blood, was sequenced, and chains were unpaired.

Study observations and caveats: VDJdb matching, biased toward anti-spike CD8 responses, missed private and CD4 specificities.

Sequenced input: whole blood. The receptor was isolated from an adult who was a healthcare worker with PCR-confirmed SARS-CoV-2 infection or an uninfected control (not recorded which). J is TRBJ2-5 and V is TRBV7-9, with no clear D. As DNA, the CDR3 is TGTGCCAGCAGCTTATCGGGTTCCCTGCAAGAGACCCAGTACTTC. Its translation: CASSLSGSLQETQYF.